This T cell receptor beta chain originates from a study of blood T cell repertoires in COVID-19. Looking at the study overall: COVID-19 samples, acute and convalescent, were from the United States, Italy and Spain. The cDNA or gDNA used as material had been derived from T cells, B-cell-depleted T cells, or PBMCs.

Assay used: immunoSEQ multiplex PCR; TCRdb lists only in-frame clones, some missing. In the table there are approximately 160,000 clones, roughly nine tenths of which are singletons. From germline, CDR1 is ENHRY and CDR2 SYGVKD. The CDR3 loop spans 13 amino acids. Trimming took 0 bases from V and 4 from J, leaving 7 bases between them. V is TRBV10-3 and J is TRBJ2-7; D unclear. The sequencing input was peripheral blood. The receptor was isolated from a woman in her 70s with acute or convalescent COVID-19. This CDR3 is CAISESADYEQYF. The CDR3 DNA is TGTGCCATCAGTGAGTCTGCAGATTACGAGCAGTACTTC.